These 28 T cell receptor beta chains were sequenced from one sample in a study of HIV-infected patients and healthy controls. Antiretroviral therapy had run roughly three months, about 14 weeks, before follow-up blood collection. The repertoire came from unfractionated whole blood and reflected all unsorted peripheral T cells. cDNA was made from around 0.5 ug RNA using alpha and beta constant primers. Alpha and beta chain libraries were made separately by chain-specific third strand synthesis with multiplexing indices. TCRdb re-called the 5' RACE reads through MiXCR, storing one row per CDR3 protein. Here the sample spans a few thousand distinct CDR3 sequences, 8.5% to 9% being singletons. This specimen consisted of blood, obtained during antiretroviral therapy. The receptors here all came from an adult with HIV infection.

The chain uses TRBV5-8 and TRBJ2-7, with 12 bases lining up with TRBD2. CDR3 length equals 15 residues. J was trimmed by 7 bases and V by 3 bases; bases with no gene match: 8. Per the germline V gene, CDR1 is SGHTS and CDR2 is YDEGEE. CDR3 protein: CASSSGLAGTGEQYF. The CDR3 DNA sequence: TGTGCCAGCAGCTCCGGACTAGCGGGGACGGGGGAGCAGTACTTC.

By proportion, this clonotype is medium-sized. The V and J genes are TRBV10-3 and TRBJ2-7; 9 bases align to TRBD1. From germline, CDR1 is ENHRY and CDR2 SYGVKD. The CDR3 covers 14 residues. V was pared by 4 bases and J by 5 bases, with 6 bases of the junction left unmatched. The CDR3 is CAISAGQGLHEQYF. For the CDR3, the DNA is TGTGCCATCAGTGCCGGACAGGGGCTCCACGAGCAGTACTTC.

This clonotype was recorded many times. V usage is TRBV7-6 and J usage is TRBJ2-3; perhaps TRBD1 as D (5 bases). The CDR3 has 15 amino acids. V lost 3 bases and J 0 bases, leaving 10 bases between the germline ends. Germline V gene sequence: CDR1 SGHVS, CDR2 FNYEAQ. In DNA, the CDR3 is TGTGCCAGCAGCTTTGGACACACAAGCACAGATACGCAGTATTTT. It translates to CASSFGHTSTDTQYF.

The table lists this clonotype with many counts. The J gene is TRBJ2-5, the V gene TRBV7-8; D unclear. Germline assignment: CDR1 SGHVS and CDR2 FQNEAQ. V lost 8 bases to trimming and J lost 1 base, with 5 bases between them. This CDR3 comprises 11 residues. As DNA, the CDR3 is TGTGCCAGCGGGATCCAAGAGACCCAGTACTTC. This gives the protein CASGIQETQYF.

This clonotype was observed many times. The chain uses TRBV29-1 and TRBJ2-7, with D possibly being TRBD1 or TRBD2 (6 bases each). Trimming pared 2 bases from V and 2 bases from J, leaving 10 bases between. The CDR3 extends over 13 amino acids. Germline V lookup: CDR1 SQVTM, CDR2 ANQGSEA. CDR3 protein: CSVERGGTYEQYF. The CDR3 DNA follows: TGCAGCGTTGAACGAGGGGGGACCTACGAGCAGTACTTC.

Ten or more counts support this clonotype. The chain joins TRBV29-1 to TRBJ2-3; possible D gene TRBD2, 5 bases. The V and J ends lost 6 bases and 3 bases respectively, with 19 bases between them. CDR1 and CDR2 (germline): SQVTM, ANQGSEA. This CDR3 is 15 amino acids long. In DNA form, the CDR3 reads TGCAGCGTGGCTGGAGGCTACCTGGGGACAGATACGCAGTATTTT. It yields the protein CSVAGGYLGTDTQYF.

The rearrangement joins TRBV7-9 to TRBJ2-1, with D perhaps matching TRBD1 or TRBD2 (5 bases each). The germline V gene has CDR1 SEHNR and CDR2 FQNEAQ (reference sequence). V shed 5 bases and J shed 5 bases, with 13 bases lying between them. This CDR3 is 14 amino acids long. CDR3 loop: CASSHGTGDNEQFF. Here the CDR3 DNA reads TGTGCCAGCAGCCACGGGACGGGCGACAATGAGCAGTTCTTC.

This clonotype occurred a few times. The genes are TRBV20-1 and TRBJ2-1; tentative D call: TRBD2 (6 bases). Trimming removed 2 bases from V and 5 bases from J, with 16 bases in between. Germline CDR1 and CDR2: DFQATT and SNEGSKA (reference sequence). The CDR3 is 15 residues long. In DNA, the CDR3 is TGCAGTGCTAGATCACAGGAGGGGTATCACAATGAGCAGTTCTTC. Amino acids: CSARSQEGYHNEQFF.

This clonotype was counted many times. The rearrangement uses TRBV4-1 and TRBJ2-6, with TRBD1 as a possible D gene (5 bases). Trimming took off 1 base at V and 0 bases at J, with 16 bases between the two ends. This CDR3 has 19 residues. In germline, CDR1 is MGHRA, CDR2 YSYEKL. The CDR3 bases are TGCGCCAGCAGCCAAGGGTACAGGCCCACAAGCTCTGGGGCCAACGTCCTGACTTTC. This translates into CASSQGYRPTSSGANVLTF.

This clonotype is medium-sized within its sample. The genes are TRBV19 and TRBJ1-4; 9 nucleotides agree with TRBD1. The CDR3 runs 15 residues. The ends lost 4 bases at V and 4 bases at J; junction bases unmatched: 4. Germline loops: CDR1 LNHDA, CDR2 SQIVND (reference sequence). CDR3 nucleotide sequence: TGTGCCAGTAGTAAACAGGGGGCCTTTAATGAAAAACTGTTTTTT. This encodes CASSKQGAFNEKLFF.

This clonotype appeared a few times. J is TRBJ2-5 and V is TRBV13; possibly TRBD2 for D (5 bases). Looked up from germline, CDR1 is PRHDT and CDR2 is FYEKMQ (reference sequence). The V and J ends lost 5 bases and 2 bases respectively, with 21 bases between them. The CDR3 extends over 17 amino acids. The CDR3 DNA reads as TGTGCCAGCAGCCCGCATACTAGAGGCGGCAGTCAAGAGACCCAGTACTTC. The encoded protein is CASSPHTRGGSQETQYF. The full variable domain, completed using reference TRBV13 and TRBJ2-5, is AAGVIQSPRHLIKEKRETATLKCYPIPRHDTVYWYQQGPGQDPQFLISFYEKMQSDKGSIPDRFSAQQFSDYHSELNMSSLELGDSALYFCASSPHTRGGSQETQYFGPGTRLLVL.

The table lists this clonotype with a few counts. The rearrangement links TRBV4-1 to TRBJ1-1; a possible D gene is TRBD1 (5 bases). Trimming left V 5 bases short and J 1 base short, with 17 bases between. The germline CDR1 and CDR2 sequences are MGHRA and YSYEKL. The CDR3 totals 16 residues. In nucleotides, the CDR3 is TGCGCCAGCAGCTGGAAGCCGGGGGTAAAGAACACTGAAGCTTTCTTT. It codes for CASSWKPGVKNTEAFF.

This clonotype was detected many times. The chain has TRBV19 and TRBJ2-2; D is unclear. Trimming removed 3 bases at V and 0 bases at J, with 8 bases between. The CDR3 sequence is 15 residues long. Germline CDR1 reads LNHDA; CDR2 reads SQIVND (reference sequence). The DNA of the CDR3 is TGTGCCAGTAGTATCAGGCGGACGAACACCGGGGAGCTGTTTTTT. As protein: CASSIRRTNTGELFF.

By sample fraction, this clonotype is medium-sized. In DNA form, the CDR3 reads TGCAGCGTTGATGATGGGAATGGCTACACCTTC. It specifies CSVDDGNGYTF. The chain links TRBV29-1 to TRBJ1-2; D remains ambiguous. The CDR3 covers 11 residues. Germline V lookup: CDR1 SQVTM, CDR2 ANQGSEA. V lost 3 bases to trimming and J lost 6 bases, with 8 bases between them.

The CDR3 sequence is CASSYEILELNTGELFF. In DNA form, the CDR3 reads TGTGCCAGCAGCTATGAGATCCTTGAGTTGAACACCGGGGAGCTGTTTTTT. The chain carries TRBV7-2 and TRBJ2-2; no reliable D call. The germline V gene encodes CDR1 SGHTA and CDR2 FQGNSA. Trimming took off 4 bases at V and 1 base at J, with 16 bases between the two ends. This CDR3 comprises 17 residues. The entire variable domain, with the rest obtained from reference TRBV7-2 and TRBJ2-2, is as follows: GAGVSQSPSNKVTEKGKDVELRCDPISGHTALYWYRQSLGQGLEFLIYFQGNSAPDKSGLPSDRFSAERTGGSVSTLTIQRTQQEDSAVYLCASSYEILELNTGELFFGEGSRLTVL.

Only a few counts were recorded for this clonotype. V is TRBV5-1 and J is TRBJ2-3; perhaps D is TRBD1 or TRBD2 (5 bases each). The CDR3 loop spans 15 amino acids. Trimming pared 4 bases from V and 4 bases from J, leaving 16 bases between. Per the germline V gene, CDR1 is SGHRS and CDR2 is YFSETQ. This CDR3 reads CASSPRGRSSDTQYF. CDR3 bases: TGCGCCAGCAGCCCCCGGGGCAGGAGCTCAGATACGCAGTATTTT.

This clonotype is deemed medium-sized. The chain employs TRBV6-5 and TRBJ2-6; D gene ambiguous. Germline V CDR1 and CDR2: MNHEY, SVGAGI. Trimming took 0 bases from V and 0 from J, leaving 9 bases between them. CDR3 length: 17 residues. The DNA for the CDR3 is TGTGCCAGCAGTTACTCGACGCAGGACTCTGGGGCCAACGTCCTGACTTTC. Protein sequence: CASSYSTQDSGANVLTF.

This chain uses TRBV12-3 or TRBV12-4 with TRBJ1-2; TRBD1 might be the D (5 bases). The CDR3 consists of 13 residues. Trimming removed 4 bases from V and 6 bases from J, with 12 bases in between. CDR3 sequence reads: CASSWGTGDGYTF. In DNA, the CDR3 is TGTGCCAGCAGTTGGGGGACCGGAGATGGCTACACCTTC.

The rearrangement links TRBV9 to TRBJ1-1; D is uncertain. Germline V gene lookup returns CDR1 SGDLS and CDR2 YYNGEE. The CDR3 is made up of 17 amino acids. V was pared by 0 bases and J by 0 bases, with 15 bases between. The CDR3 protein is CASSVEPGGALNTEAFF. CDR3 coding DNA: TGTGCCAGCAGCGTAGAGCCGGGAGGAGCGTTGAACACTGAAGCTTTCTTT. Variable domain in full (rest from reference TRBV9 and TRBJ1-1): DSGVTQTPKHLITATGQRVTLRCSPRSGDLSVYWYQQSLDQGLQFLIQYYNGEERAKGNILERFSAQQFPDLHSELNLSSLELGDSALYFCASSVEPGGALNTEAFFGQGTRLTVV.

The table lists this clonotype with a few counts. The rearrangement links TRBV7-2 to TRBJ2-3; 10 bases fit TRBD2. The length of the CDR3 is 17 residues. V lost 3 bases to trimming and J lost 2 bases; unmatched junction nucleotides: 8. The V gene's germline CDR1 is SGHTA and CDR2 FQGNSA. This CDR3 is CASSFPLAGAYTDTQYF. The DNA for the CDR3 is TGTGCCAGCAGCTTCCCGCTAGCGGGGGCCTACACAGATACGCAGTATTTT.

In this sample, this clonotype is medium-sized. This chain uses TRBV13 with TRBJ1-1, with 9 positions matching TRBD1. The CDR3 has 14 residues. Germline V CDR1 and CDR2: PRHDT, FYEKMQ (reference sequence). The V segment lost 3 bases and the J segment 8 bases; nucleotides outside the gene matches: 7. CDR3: CASSFTGGLREAFF. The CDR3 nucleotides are TGTGCCAGCAGCTTCACAGGGGGCCTAAGGGAAGCTTTCTTT.

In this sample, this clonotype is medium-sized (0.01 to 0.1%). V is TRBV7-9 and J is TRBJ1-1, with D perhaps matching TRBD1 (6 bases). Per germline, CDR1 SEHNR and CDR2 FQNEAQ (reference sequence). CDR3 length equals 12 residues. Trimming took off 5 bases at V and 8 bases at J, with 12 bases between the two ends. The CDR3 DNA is TGTGCCAGCAGCACCCTGGACAGAGAAGCTTTCTTT. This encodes CASSTLDREAFF.

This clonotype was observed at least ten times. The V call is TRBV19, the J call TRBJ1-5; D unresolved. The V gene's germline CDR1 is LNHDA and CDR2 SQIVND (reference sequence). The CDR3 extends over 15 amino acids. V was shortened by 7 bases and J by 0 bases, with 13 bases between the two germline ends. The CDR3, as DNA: TGTGCCAGTACTGTTGGCGGCTATAGCAATCAGCCCCAGCATTTT. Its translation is CASTVGGYSNQPQHF.

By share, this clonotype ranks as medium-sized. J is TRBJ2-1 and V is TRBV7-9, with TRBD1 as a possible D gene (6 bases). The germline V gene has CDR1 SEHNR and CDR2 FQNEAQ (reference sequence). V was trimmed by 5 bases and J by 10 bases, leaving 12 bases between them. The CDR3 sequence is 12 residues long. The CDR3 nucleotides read TGTGCCAGCAGCAGGGACATCAGCGAGCAGTTCTTC. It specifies CASSRDISEQFF.

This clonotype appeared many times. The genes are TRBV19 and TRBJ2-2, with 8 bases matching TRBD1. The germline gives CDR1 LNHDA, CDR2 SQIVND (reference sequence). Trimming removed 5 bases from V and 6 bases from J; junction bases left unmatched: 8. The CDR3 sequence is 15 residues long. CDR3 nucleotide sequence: TGTGCCAGTAGTTGGGGACAGGTTGTCTCCGGGGAGCTGTTTTTT. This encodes CASSWGQVVSGELFF.

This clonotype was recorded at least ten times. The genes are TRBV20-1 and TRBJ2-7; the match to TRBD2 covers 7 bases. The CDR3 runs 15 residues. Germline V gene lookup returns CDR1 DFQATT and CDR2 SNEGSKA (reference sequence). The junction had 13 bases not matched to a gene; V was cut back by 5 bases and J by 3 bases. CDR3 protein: CSAPGPSGGDYEQYF. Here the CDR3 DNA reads TGCAGTGCTCCAGGCCCTAGCGGAGGGGACTACGAGCAGTACTTC.

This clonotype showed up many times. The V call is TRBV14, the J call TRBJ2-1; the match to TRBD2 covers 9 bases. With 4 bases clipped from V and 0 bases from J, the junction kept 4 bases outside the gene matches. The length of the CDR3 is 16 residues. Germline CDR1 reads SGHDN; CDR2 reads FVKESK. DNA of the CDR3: TGTGCCAGCAGCCCCATTAGCGGGAGCTCCTACAATGAGCAGTTCTTC. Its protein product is CASSPISGSSYNEQFF.

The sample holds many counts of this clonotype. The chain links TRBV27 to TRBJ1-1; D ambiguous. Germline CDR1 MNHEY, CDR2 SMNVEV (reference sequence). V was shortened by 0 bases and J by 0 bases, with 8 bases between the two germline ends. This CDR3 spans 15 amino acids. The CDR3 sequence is CASSLSGILNTEAFF. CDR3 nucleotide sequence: TGTGCCAGCAGTTTATCCGGAATCCTGAACACTGAAGCTTTCTTT.